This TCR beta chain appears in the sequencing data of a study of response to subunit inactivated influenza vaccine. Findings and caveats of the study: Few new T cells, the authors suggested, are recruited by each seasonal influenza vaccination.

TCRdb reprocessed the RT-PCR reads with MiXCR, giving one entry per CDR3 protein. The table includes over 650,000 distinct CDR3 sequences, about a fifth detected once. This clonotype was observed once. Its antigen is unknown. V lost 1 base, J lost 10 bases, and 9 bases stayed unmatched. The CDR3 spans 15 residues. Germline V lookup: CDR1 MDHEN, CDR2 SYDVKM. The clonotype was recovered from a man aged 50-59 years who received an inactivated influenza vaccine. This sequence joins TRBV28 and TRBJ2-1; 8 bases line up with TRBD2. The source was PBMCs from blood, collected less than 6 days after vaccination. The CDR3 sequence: CASSLLGGRSAEQFF. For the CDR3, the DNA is TGTGCCAGCAGTTTATTGGGCGGGAGGAGCGCCGAGCAGTTCTTC.